This T cell receptor (beta chain) was retrieved from a study of T cells in localized non-small cell lung cancer. Study-wide results and limits: There were a median 57 of the top 100 tumor clones appearing in adjacent lung. Peak T cell clonality was found in uninvolved adjacent lung, exceeding tumor.

The table came from immunoSEQ multiplex PCR; TCRdb's copy has only in-frame clones and leaves some out. Here the sample spans 15,000 to 20,000 clones, about 85% being singletons. As to this clone: The antigen remains unidentified.

The sequence came from a female donor aged 60 or older with stage I lung adenocarcinoma. The input for sequencing was peripheral blood, taken before any cancer treatment.

DNA of the CDR3: TGTGCCAGCAGCTTAGTCGGGGGGCGAGAAAAACTGTTTTTT. It specifies CASSLVGGREKLFF. The rearrangement uses TRBV7-8 and TRBJ1-4; TRBD1 is a possible D gene (6 bases). The CDR3 contains 14 residues. Germline V CDR1 and CDR2: SGHVS, FQNEAQ. V lost 1 base and J lost 8, with 11 bases in between.